This TCR beta chain is drawn from a study of blood T cell repertoires in COVID-19. Authors' data handling: Amplification with reference gene primers provided the estimates of nucleated cell counts. Generated by immunoSEQ multiplex PCR, the TCRdb table keeps only in-frame clones and is missing some. Clone size and the V and J calls come from that table; the DNA yielded D and trimming. The data contain roughly 290,000 clones, roughly 80% of them singletons. The CDR3 loop spans 19 amino acids. The germline CDR1 and CDR2 sequences are SEHNR and FQNEAQ (reference sequence). Losses at the gene ends were 2 bases for V and 0 bases for J; bases not matched to a gene: 11.

The sample consisted of peripheral blood. This chain connects TRBV7-9 to TRBJ2-7; TRBD2 agrees at 12 bases. This receptor was identified in a woman between 45 and 60 years old with active or convalescent COVID-19. CDR3 in amino acids: CASSLWSGLAGPTSYEQYF. The CDR3 DNA reads TGTGCCAGCAGCTTATGGTCTGGACTAGCGGGGCCCACCTCCTACGAGCAGTACTTC.